This T cell receptor (beta chain) was observed in a study of T-cell reconstitution after alpha-beta-depleted transplantation in children (dated by TCRdb to 2016 to 2017). Some background on the complete study: T-cell immune reconstitution after TCRalphabeta/CD19-depleted allogeneic hematopoietic cell transplantation in children was quantitatively tracked in the study by means of TCR repertoire profiling. What the study reported, not specific to this receptor: In some patients, high TCRbeta diversity at day 60 was attributed to recipient T cells and intrathymic progenitors that had survived conditioning. The apparently early recovery of alphabetaT-cell counts about two months after transplant reportedly depended on only several hundred rapidly expanded clones that came from non-depleted graft cells. Over subsequent months, a decline in hyperexpanded clone frequencies was noted, and after one year, T-cell counts and TCRbeta diversity were mostly ascribed to newly produced T cells.

The treatment or condition label, read with the paper, signifies: allogeneic hematopoietic cell transplantation with graft depleted of TCRalphabeta T cells and CD19 B cells. The transplant recipients were children given TCRalphabeta/CD19-depleted allogeneic hematopoietic cell grafts. The method behind the library was PCR. TCRdb records Illumina HiSeq 2500 as the sequencer. TCR library preparation used molecular barcoding, with unique molecular identifiers applied to normalize quantification of the TCRbeta repertoire. TCRdb trimmed public reads at Q25 via fastp, called clones via MiXCR and kept in-frame beta chains. Identical CDR3 protein sequences are pooled into one entry, listed with their most common genes and DNA. The sample contains about 98,000 distinct CDR3 sequences, 23% of them found a single time. About 22% of the sample rests with the top ten. V sheds 5 bases and J sheds 3 bases, leaving 7 bases between their ends. The CDR3, from cysteine to phenylalanine, totals 12 residues. Solely the CDR3 DNA is kept, with 36 bases framed from the first base. The germline V gene sets CDR1 to MGHDK and CDR2 to SYGVNS.

Many counts were recorded for this clonotype. This receptor's antigen is unknown. No base qualities exist here, and no much larger clone lies one base off it. The sequence was obtained from a boy younger than 10 with acute lymphoblastic leukemia, due to receive a stem cell transplant. The sequence joins TRBV25-1 to TRBJ2-5; the D gene is perhaps TRBD1, from 5 matching bases. Sequenced here: PBMCs, sampled before TCRalphabeta/CD19-depleted stem cell transplant. Here is the DNA: TGTGCCAGCAGTCCAGGGAAAGAGACCCAGTACTTC. The translation is CASSPGKETQYF. This CDR3, with the reference TRBV25-1 and TRBJ2-5 proteins standing in past its ends, gives the full variable domain EADIYQTPRYLVIGTGKKITLECSQTMGHDKMYWYQQDPGMELHLIHYSYGVNSTEKGDLSSESTVSRIRTEHFPLTLESARPSHTSQYLCASSPGKETQYFGPGTRLLVL.